The next 25 T cell receptor beta chains were all read from a single sample in a study of blood T cell repertoires in COVID-19. Clones were read by immunoSEQ multiplex PCR, and TCRdb kept only the in-frame ones, dropping some. The table records some 74,000 clones, about 80% of them present only once. Sequenced input: peripheral blood. These receptors came from a human donor in a cohort sampled during active COVID-19.

This chain joins TRBV19 and TRBJ1-2; 10 bases agree with TRBD1. Germline V gene data show CDR1 as LNHDA and CDR2 as SQIVND (reference sequence). Trimming took 5 bases from V and 3 from J; bases not matched to a gene: 6. This CDR3 has 15 amino acids. Here the CDR3 DNA reads TGTGCCAGTAGTCGGGGACAGGGGCAGGACTATGGCTACACCTTC. This gives the protein CASSRGQGQDYGYTF.

The chain has TRBV10-3 and TRBJ2-7, with D perhaps TRBD2 (5 bases). Germline V gene data show CDR1 as ENHRY and CDR2 as SYGVKD. This CDR3 region has 14 residues. V was trimmed by 2 bases and J by 3 bases, leaving 11 bases between them. The CDR3 reads CAISEGRAGYEQYV. As DNA, the CDR3 is TGTGCCATCAGTGAGGGGCGGGCGGGCTACGAGCAGTACGTC.

The rearrangement links TRBV19 to TRBJ1-3; no definite D call. Between the trimmed V and J ends, which lost 5 bases and 4 bases, there was a span of 15 bases. The CDR3 runs to 15 residues. Germline V gene lookup returns CDR1 LNHDA and CDR2 SQIVND (reference sequence). CDR3 residues: CASSAGRAPGNTIYF. CDR3 sequence (DNA): TGTGCCAGTAGTGCCGGGAGGGCCCCAGGAAACACCATATATTTT.

The gene calls are TRBV29-1 and TRBJ1-2; D is unresolved. V lost 3 bases and J 4 bases, leaving 9 bases between the germline ends. Germline-derived CDR1 and CDR2 are SQVTM and ANQGSEA. This CDR3 is 12 amino acids long. CDR3 DNA sequence: TGCAGCGTTGATTCGGCGGTCTATGGCTACACCTTC. Translated, it gives CSVDSAVYGYTF.

This chain joins TRBV3-1 (or the pseudogene TRBV3-2) and TRBJ2-3; 10 bases fit TRBD1. The V gene end was trimmed by 5 bases and the J gene end by 3 bases; junction bases not matched to a gene: 5. CDR3 length: 15 residues. The germline gives CDR1 LGHDT, CDR2 YNNKEL (reference sequence). CDR3 in DNA: TGTGCCAGCAGCTTCCGGACAGGGGGGACAGATACGCAGTATTTT. The encoded protein is CASSFRTGGTDTQYF.

The rearrangement joins TRBV6-5 to TRBJ1-1; D is uncertain. Germline V gives CDR1 MNHEY, CDR2 SVGAGI. This CDR3 has 13 residues. V dropped 2 bases and J dropped 5 bases, with 9 bases sitting between them. The CDR3: CASSYTRATEAFF. DNA of the CDR3: TGTGCCAGCAGTTACACGAGGGCTACTGAAGCTTTCTTT.

As regards this clone: Just one base apart from a much larger clone, this may be a read error. Other DNA sequences in the sample encode the same CDR3. CDR3 sequence (DNA): TGTGCCAGCAGCAGGACTAGCGGATACAATGAGCAGTTCTTC. Translation: CASSRTSGYNEQFF. The gene calls are TRBV6-5 and TRBJ2-1; 10 bases match TRBD2. Germline lookup yields CDR1 MNHEY and CDR2 SVGAGI. V shed 6 bases and J 4 bases; nucleotides not matched to a gene: 3. CDR3 size: 14 residues.

The CDR3 coding sequence is TGTGCCAGCAGTGAAAGTAGCGGGAGGGGTTCACCCCTCCACTTT. As protein: CASSESSGRGSPLHF. The genes are TRBV2 and TRBJ1-6, with TRBD1 as a possible D gene (5 bases). Trimming shortened V by 2 bases and J by 9 bases, and 14 bases separated the two germline ends. CDR3 size: 15 residues. Per the germline V gene, CDR1 is SNHLY and CDR2 is FYNNEI.

The rearrangement joins TRBV5-1 to TRBJ2-1, with 10 nucleotides matching TRBD2. The germline V gene encodes CDR1 SGHRS and CDR2 YFSETQ. With V trimmed by 5 bases and J by 5 bases, 4 bases remained unmatched. The CDR3 sequence is 14 residues long. The CDR3 DNA is TGCGCCAGCAGGCTAGCGGGAGTCAACAATGAGCAGTTCTTC. The encoded protein is CASRLAGVNNEQFF.

This sequence joins TRBV2 and TRBJ1-1; maybe TRBD1 (6 bases). Trimming shortened V by 7 bases and J by 12 bases, and 21 bases separated the two germline ends. The germline gives CDR1 SNHLY, CDR2 FYNNEI. This CDR3 spans 13 amino acids. CDR3 protein: CASTLTGPGSSFF. DNA of the CDR3: TGTGCCAGCACCTTGACAGGTCCCGGGTCGTCTTTCTTT.

This clone was counted a single time. CDR3 sequence (DNA): TGTGCCAGCAGCGGAGGACAGGGGATAGCAGATACGCAGTATTTT. Its translation: CASSGGQGIADTQYF. The gene calls are TRBV9 and TRBJ2-3, with TRBD1 matching over 9 bases. This CDR3 comprises 15 residues. Germline CDR1 reads SGDLS; CDR2 reads YYNGEE. J was trimmed by 4 bases and V by 3 bases; bases with no gene match: 6.

This clone was observed once. The chain employs TRBV6-5 and TRBJ2-3, with no clear D. The V gene lost 5 bases and the J gene lost 2 bases, with 11 bases spanning the gap. The CDR3 loop spans 14 amino acids. CDR1 is MNHEY and CDR2 is SVGAGI in the germline V gene. CDR3 region: CASSRTFNTDTQYF. The CDR3 bases are TGTGCCAGCAGTCGAACATTTAACACAGATACGCAGTATTTT.

This chain links TRBV6-5 with TRBJ2-1; 7 positions match TRBD1. Per germline, CDR1 MNHEY and CDR2 SVGAGI. The junction had 9 bases not matched to a gene; V was cut back by 7 bases and J by 6 bases. The CDR3 length is 14 residues. CDR3 sequence reads: CASTYDRVLNEQFF. The CDR3 nucleotides are TGTGCCAGCACCTACGACAGGGTTCTCAATGAGCAGTTCTTC.

For this clone: It may be a read error: a sequence one base away is much more abundant. The same CDR3 is also encoded by other DNA sequences in this sample. The chain joins TRBV4-3 to TRBJ2-2, with 10 bases lining up with TRBD1. The CDR3 length is 18 residues. Germline CDR1 and CDR2: LGHNA and YSLEER. The chain's CDR3 is CASSQFVTGGAYTGELFF. CDR3 in DNA: TGCGCCAGCAGCCAGTTCGTGACAGGGGGCGCGTACACCGGGGAACTGTTTTTT.

The sample holds one count of this clone. CDR3 residues: CASSIGGGPNTEAFF. CDR3 in DNA: TGTGCCAGCAGCATAGGGGGCGGACCTAACACTGAAGCTTTCTTT. This chain joins TRBV7-2 and TRBJ1-1; 7 bases are shared with TRBD1. V was pared by 5 bases and J by 2 bases, with 8 bases of the junction left unmatched. The CDR3 covers 15 residues. Germline CDR1 and CDR2: SGHTA and FQGNSA.

V and J are TRBV30 and TRBJ2-5; 9 bases agree with TRBD1. V dropped 3 bases and J dropped 0; count of bases not matched to a gene: 2. The CDR3 contains 14 residues. Germline loops: CDR1 GTSNPN, CDR2 SVGIG (reference sequence). The CDR3: CAWRGTGNQETQYF. The CDR3 nucleotides read TGTGCCTGGAGGGGGACAGGGAACCAAGAGACCCAGTACTTC.

In this sample, this clone turned up a few times. This chain connects TRBV2 to TRBJ1-6; D unresolved. The CDR3 spans 14 residues. V shed 3 bases and J shed 8 bases, with 11 bases lying between them. Germline V CDR1 and CDR2: SNHLY, FYNNEI. CDR3 loop: CASSDALIHSPLHF. DNA for the CDR3: TGTGCCAGCAGTGATGCGCTCATCCATTCACCCCTCCACTTT.

This clone was observed a handful of times. CDR3 in amino acids: CASSRGLAGAYNEQFF. In DNA, the CDR3 is TGTGCCAGCAGCCGGGGACTAGCGGGGGCCTACAATGAGCAGTTCTTC. The chain is built from TRBV3-1 (or the pseudogene TRBV3-2) and TRBJ2-1; TRBD2 matches at 14 bases. CDR3 length equals 16 residues. CDR1 and CDR2 from the germline V gene are LGHDT and YNNKEL (reference sequence). Trimming removed 4 bases from V and 2 bases from J; junction bases left unmatched: 1.

This clone came up many times. The CDR3 spells CASSQHRATNEKLFF. The CDR3, as DNA: TGCGCCAGCAGCCAGCACAGGGCGACTAATGAAAAACTGTTTTTT. The genes are TRBV4-3 and TRBJ1-4, with D perhaps matching TRBD1 (6 bases). The germline V gene has CDR1 LGHNA and CDR2 YSLEER. This CDR3 is built from 15 residues. Trimming removed 3 bases at V and 2 bases at J, with 10 bases between.

This chain uses TRBV9 with TRBJ2-7, with a tentative D call TRBD1 (5 bases). There are 14 residues in the CDR3. Germline-derived CDR1 and CDR2 are SGDLS and YYNGEE. V gave up 1 base and J gave up 1 base, with 9 bases separating them. The CDR3 spells CASSVQGTSYEQYF. The CDR3 DNA follows: TGTGCCAGCAGCGTACAGGGAACTTCCTACGAGCAGTACTTC.

The CDR3 DNA sequence: TGTGCCAGCAGTTCACAGGGTACGCAGTATTTT. As protein: CASSSQGTQYF. The V call is TRBV6-2 or TRBV6-3, the J call TRBJ2-3; tentatively, D is TRBD1 (6 bases). The germline gives CDR1 MNHEY, CDR2 SVGEGT. V shed 4 bases and J shed 8 bases, with 7 bases lying between them. This CDR3 is built from 11 residues.

V is TRBV6-6 and J is TRBJ2-7, with D perhaps TRBD1 (6 bases). Germline lookup yields CDR1 MNHNY and CDR2 SVGAGI (reference sequence). The CDR3 is 15 residues long. The V and J ends lost 4 bases and 2 bases respectively, with 15 bases between them. Here the CDR3 reads CASSSRGGSAYEQYV. The CDR3 nucleotides are TGTGCCAGCAGTTCCCGAGGGGGTAGCGCCTACGAGCAGTACGTC.

The chain combines TRBV9 with TRBJ1-1, with 7 nucleotides matching TRBD1. From germline, CDR1 is SGDLS and CDR2 YYNGEE. The CDR3 sequence is 16 residues long. The trim removed 0 bases at V and 5 bases at J, leaving 10 bases unmatched. The CDR3 DNA reads as TGTGCCAGCAGCGTAGGTTATAGGGGGCGGAGTACTGAAGCTTTCTTT. As protein: CASSVGYRGRSTEAFF.

The table lists this clone with a count of one. The genes are TRBV6-2 or TRBV6-3 and TRBJ2-5, with 8 bases aligning to TRBD2. CDR1 and CDR2 (germline): MNHEY, SVGEGT. The CDR3 has 15 residues. V shed 2 bases and J 5 bases; nucleotides not matched to a gene: 7. The CDR3 DNA sequence: TGTGCCAGCAGTTACGCGGGGGGCCGGGGGGAGACCCAGTACTTC. Protein product: CASSYAGGRGETQYF.

The gene calls are TRBV24-1 and TRBJ2-3; TRBD2 is a possible D gene (6 bases). Germline CDR1 is KGHDR and CDR2 is SFDVKD. This CDR3 has 13 residues. V was cut by 9 bases and J by 0 bases, with 9 bases left in between. The CDR3: CATGGSSTDTQYF. The CDR3 DNA is TGTGCCACCGGAGGGTCTAGCACAGATACGCAGTATTTT.